This T cell receptor (beta chain) was documented in a study of blood T cell repertoires in COVID-19. CDR1 is LGHNA, CDR2 YNFKEQ, per germline. Trimming removed 4 bases from V and 2 bases from J; junction bases left unmatched: 5. The CDR3 is made up of 16 amino acids. The sample holds one count of this clone. The data were produced by immunoSEQ multiplex PCR, yet TCRdb's version contains in-frame clones alone and is incomplete. The top ten hold 15% to 20% of the sample, which has approximately 100,000 clones, roughly nine tenths seen once. Sequencing was done on a sample of peripheral blood. The chain couples TRBV4-2 to TRBJ2-7; 13 positions match TRBD2. This receptor was identified in a man aged 45-65 years with acute or convalescent COVID-19. CDR3: CASSLGLAGDPYEQYF. The CDR3 DNA follows: TGTGCCAGCAGCCTAGGACTAGCGGGGGATCCCTACGAGCAGTACTTC.